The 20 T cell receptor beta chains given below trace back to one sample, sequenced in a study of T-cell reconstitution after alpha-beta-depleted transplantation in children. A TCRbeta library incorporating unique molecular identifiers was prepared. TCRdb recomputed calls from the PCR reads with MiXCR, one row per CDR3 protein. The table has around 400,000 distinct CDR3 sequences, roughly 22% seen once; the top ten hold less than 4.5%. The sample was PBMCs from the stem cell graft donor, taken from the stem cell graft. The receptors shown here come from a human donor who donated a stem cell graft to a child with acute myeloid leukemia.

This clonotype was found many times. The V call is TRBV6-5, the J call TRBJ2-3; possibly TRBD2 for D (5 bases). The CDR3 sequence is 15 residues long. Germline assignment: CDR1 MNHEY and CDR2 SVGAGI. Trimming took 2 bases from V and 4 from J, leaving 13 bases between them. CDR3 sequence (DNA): TGTGCCAGCAGTTACGAGGCGGGCATCTCAGATACGCAGTATTTT. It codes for CASSYEAGISDTQYF.

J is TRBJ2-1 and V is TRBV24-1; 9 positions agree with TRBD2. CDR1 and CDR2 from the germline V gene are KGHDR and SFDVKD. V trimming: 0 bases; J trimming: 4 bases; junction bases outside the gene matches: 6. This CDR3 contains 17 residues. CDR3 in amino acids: CATSDLGASGKYNEQFF. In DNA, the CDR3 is TGTGCCACCAGTGATTTGGGTGCTAGCGGGAAATACAATGAGCAGTTCTTC.

CDR3 DNA sequence: TGCGCCAGCAGCCTCTTCGGTGCAACTAATGAAAAACTGTTTTTT. Its translation is CASSLFGATNEKLFF. The chain employs TRBV4-1 and TRBJ1-4, with D uncertain. The CDR3 sequence is 15 residues long. The germline V and J ends were trimmed by 4 bases and 0 bases, with 9 bases remaining between them. Germline values: CDR1 MGHRA, CDR2 YSYEKL.

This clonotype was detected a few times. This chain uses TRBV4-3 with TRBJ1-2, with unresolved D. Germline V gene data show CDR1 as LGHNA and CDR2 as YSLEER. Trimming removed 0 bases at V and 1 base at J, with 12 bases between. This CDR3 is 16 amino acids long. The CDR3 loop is CASSQDSGSFNYGYTF. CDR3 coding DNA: TGCGCCAGCAGCCAAGATTCGGGCAGCTTTAACTATGGCTACACCTTC.

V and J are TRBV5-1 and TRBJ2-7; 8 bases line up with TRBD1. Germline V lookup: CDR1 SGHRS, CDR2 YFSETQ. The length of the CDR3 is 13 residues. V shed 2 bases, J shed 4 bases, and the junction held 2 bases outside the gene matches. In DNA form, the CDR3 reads TGCGCCAGCAGCTTCCACAGGGGGTACGAGCAGTACTTC. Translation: CASSFHRGYEQYF. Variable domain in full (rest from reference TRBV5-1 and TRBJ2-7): KAGVTQTPRYLIKTRGQQVTLSCSPISGHRSVSWYQQTPGQGLQFLFEYFSETQRNKGNFPGRFSGRQFSNSRSEMNVSTLELGDSALYLCASSFHRGYEQYFGPGTRLTVT.

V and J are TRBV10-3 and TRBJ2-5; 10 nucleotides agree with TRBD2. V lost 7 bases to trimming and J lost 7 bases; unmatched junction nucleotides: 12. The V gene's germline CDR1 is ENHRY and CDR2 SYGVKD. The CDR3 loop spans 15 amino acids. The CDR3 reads CAINGKAGGPGTQYF. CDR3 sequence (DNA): TGTGCCATCAACGGCAAAGCGGGAGGGCCCGGGACCCAGTACTTC.

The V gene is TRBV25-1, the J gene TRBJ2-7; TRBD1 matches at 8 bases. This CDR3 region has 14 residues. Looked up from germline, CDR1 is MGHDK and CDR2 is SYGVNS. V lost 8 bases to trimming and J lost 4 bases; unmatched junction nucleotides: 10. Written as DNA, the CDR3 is TGTGCCAGCCACCCCGGGACAGGAGTGTACGAGCAGTACTTC. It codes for CASHPGTGVYEQYF.

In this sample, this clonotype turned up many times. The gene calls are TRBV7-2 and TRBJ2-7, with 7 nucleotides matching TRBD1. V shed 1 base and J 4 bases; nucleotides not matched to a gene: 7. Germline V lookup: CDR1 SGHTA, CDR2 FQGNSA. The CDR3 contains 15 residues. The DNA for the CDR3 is TGTGCCAGCAGCTTAGGGGACAGTGCGAAGTACGAGCAGTACTTC. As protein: CASSLGDSAKYEQYF.

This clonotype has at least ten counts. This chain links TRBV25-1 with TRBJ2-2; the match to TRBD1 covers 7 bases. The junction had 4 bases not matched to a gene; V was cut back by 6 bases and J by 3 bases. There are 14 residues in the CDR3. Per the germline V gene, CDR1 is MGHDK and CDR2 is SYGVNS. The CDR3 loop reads CASRGQGDTGELFF. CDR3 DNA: TGTGCCAGCAGGGGGCAGGGGGACACCGGGGAGCTGTTTTTT.

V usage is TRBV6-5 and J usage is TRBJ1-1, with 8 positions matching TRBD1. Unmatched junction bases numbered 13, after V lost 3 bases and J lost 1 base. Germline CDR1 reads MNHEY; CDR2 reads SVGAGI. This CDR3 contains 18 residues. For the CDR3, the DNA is TGTGCCAGCAGTTATCGAAAGGCAGGGGGCACCGGGAACACTGAAGCTTTCTTT. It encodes CASSYRKAGGTGNTEAFF.

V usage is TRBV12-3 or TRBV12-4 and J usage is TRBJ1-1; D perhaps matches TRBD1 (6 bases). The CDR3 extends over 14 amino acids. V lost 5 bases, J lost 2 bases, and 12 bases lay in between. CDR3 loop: CASSPRTANTEAFF. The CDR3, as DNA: TGTGCCAGCAGTCCCCGGACAGCCAACACTGAAGCTTTCTTT.

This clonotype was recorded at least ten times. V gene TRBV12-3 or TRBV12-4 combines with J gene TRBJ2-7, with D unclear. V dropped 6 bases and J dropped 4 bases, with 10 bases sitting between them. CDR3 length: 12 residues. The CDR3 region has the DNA TGTGCCAGCAGAGGCGAGTATTACGAGCAGTACTTC. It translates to CASRGEYYEQYF.

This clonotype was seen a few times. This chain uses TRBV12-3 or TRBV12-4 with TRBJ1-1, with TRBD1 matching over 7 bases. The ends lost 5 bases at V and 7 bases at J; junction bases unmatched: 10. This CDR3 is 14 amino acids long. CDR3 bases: TGTGCCAGCAGTAGCGACAGGGATGGAAATGAAGCTTTCTTT. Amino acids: CASSSDRDGNEAFF.

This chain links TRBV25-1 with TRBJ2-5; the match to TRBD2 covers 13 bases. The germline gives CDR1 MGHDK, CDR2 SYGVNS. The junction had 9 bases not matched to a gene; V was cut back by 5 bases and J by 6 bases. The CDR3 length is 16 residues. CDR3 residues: CASSTGTSGATQTQYF. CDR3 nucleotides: TGTGCCAGCAGTACCGGGACTAGCGGGGCGACACAGACCCAGTACTTC.

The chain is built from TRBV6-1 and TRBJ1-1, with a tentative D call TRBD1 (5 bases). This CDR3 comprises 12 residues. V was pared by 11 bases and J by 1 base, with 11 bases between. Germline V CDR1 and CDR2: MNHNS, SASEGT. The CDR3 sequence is CAGGNQNTEAFF. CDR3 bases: TGTGCCGGGGGGAACCAGAACACTGAAGCTTTCTTT.

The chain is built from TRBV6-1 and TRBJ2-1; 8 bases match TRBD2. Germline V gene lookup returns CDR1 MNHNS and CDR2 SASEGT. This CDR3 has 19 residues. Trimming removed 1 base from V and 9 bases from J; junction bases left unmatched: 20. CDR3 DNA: TGTGCCAGCAGTGAAGGGGGGTGGCTAGCGGGCTCTGAGGGGGGTGAGCAGTTCTTC. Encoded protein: CASSEGGWLAGSEGGEQFF.

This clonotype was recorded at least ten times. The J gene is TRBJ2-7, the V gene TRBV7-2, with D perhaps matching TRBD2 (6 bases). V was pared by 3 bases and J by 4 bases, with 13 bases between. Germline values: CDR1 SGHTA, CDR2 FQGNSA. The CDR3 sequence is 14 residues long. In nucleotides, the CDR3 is TGTGCCAGCAGCTTTTACGGGAGCGGATACGAGCAGTACTTC. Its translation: CASSFYGSGYEQYF.

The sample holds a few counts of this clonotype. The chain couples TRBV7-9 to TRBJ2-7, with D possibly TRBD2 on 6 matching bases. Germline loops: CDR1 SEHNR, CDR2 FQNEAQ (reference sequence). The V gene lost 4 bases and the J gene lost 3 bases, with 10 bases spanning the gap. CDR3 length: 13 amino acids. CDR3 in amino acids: CASSSGLYYEQYF. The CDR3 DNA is TGTGCCAGCAGCTCGGGACTTTACTACGAGCAGTACTTC. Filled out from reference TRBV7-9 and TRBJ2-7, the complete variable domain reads DTGVSQNPRHKITKRGQNVTFRCDPISEHNRLYWYRQTLGQGPEFLTYFQNEAQLEKSRLLSDRFSAERPKGSFSTLEIQRTEQGDSAMYLCASSSGLYYEQYFGPGTRLTVT.

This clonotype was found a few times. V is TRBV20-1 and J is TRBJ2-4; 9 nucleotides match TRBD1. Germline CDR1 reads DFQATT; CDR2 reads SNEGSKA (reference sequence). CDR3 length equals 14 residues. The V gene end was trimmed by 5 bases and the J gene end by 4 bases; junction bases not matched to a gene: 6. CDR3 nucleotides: TGCAGTGCTTCTCTACAGGGGGCTAAAAACATTCAGTACTTC. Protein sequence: CSASLQGAKNIQYF.

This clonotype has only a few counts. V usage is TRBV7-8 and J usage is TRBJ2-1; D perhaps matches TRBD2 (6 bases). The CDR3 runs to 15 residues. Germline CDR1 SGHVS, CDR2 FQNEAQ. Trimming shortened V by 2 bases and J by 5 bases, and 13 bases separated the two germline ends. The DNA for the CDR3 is TGTGCCAGCAGCTTACTCCCGGGGGAAGACAATGAGCAGTTCTTC. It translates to CASSLLPGEDNEQFF.